The 28 T cell receptor beta chains presented below share a single source sample, sequenced in a study of blood T cell repertoires in COVID-19 (dated by TCRdb to about 2020). Library method: the immunoSEQ multiplex PCR assay. TCRdb carries this immuneACCESS record with in-frame sequences only. Its versions omit some clonotypes, under half of them owing to an unresolved V gene in the studies checked, with the rest unexplained. The sample yields about 88,000 clones; around 87% were counted once. The top ten clonotypes cover about 15% of the sample. Material for sequencing was peripheral blood. The receptors were gathered from a male donor with acute or convalescent COVID-19.

In this sample, this clone turned up a few times. The chain employs TRBV19 and TRBJ2-1; 11 positions match TRBD2. The trim removed 3 bases at V and 4 bases at J, leaving 11 bases unmatched. Germline CDR1 LNHDA, CDR2 SQIVND (reference sequence). CDR3 size: 18 residues. The CDR3 DNA is TGTGCCAGTAGTATCCAGACTAGCGGGGTCCTCAAGTACAATGAGCAGTTCTTC. Amino acid sequence: CASSIQTSGVLKYNEQFF.

The chain has TRBV5-1 and TRBJ2-1; 7 bases map to TRBD2. This CDR3 is 14 amino acids long. CDR1 and CDR2 from the germline V gene are SGHRS and YFSETQ. The junction had 10 bases not matched to a gene; V was cut back by 4 bases and J by 9 bases. The CDR3, as DNA: TGCGCCAGCAGCCCGGCCGGGGGGACGATTGAGCAGTTCTTC. The encoded protein is CASSPAGGTIEQFF.

This clone was observed a few times. This chain connects TRBV19 to TRBJ1-5; D is uncertain. This CDR3 is built from 15 residues. Per germline, CDR1 LNHDA and CDR2 SQIVND (reference sequence). With 5 bases removed from V and 0 bases from J, the gap between germline ends came to 11 bases. Here the CDR3 DNA reads TGTGCCAGTAGTCTAAGCGTCAATAGCAATCAGCCCCAGCATTTT. This encodes CASSLSVNSNQPQHF.

The chain is built from TRBV10-3 and TRBJ2-3, with TRBD2 matching over 11 bases. This CDR3 is built from 13 residues. The V gene's germline CDR1 is ENHRY and CDR2 SYGVKD. V lost 11 bases and J lost 5; bases outside the gene matches: 6. As DNA, the CDR3 is TGTGCCGCACTAGCGGGGGTCGGAGATACGCAGTATTTT. Protein: CAALAGVGDTQYF.

V gene TRBV15 combines with J gene TRBJ1-6; the D gene is possibly TRBD1 (5 bases). Trimming shortened V by 1 base and J by 0 bases, and 10 bases separated the two germline ends. This CDR3 is 17 amino acids long. Germline V gene lookup returns CDR1 LNHNV and CDR2 YYDKDF (reference sequence). CDR3 sequence reads: CATSRVRGSSYNSPLHF. The CDR3 DNA reads as TGTGCCACCAGCAGAGTTAGGGGTAGCTCCTATAATTCACCCCTCCACTTT. Together with reference TRBV15 and TRBJ1-6, the CDR3 gives the full variable domain: DAMVIQNPRYQVTQFGKPVTLSCSQTLNHNVMYWYQQKSSQAPKLLFHYYDKDFNNEADTPDNFQSRRPNTSFCFLDIRSPGLGDTAMYLCATSRVRGSSYNSPLHFGNGTRLTVT.

The genes are TRBV21-1 and TRBJ1-5; the table assigns TRBD1, which was not confirmed against the DNA. TRBV21-1 is given as a pseudogene. This CDR3 spans 14 amino acids. The CDR3 nucleotides are TGTGCCAGCAGCCTGACAGGGAGCAATCAGCCCCAGCATTTT. This codes for CASSLTGSNQPQHF.

This sequence joins TRBV9 and TRBJ1-3, with a weak D call TRBD1 (5 bases). Trimming cost V 7 bases and J 3 bases, with 11 bases left between them. Germline CDR1 reads SGDLS; CDR2 reads YYNGEE. This CDR3 spans 13 amino acids. The DNA of the CDR3 is TGTGCCAGCTCAGCAGGGATTGGAAACACCATATATTTT. Protein product: CASSAGIGNTIYF.

This sequence joins TRBV12-3 or TRBV12-4 and TRBJ2-7; 10 positions match TRBD1. The CDR3 consists of 13 residues. With 3 bases clipped from V and 6 bases from J, the junction kept 2 bases outside the gene matches. The CDR3 spells CASSFGTGVEQYF. The CDR3 nucleotides are TGTGCCAGCAGTTTCGGGACAGGGGTCGAGCAGTACTTC.

The chain joins TRBV5-1 to TRBJ2-2, with 9 bases matching TRBD2. Trimming removed 3 bases from V and 3 bases from J; junction bases left unmatched: 6. The CDR3 runs to 16 residues. Germline CDR1 SGHRS, CDR2 YFSETQ. DNA for the CDR3: TGCGCCAGCAGCTCCGAGCGGGGGGTCTACACCGGGGAGCTGTTTTTT. This sequence encodes CASSSERGVYTGELFF.

The gene calls are TRBV3-1 (or the pseudogene TRBV3-2) and TRBJ1-3; maybe TRBD1 (5 bases). This CDR3 contains 14 residues. Trimming cost V 2 bases and J 3 bases, with 8 bases left between them. Germline lookup yields CDR1 LGHDT and CDR2 YNNKEL (reference sequence). The CDR3 DNA reads TGTGCCAGCAGCCAACCAGGGCTTGGAAACACCATATATTTT. It yields the protein CASSQPGLGNTIYF.

The rearrangement links TRBV5-1 to TRBJ2-3, with D possibly matching TRBD2 (5 bases). Germline V gene lookup returns CDR1 SGHRS and CDR2 YFSETQ. CDR3 length equals 15 residues. V gave up 1 base and J gave up 6 bases, with 15 bases separating them. CDR3 nucleotide sequence: TGCGCCAGCAGCTTGCCGGAGGCTAGCTCCGATACGCAGTATTTT. This translates into CASSLPEASSDTQYF.

The chain employs TRBV4-1 and TRBJ2-5, with 8 bases identical to TRBD1. This CDR3 is 16 amino acids long. V gave up 3 bases and J gave up 2 bases; unmatched junction bases: 8. Germline lookup yields CDR1 MGHRA and CDR2 YSYEKL. CDR3 sequence reads: CASSQTGAQDQETQYF. The CDR3 DNA follows: TGCGCCAGCAGCCAGACAGGGGCGCAAGATCAAGAGACCCAGTACTTC.

This chain connects TRBV5-5 to TRBJ1-2, with TRBD1 identical over 8 bases. Germline V CDR1 and CDR2: SGHKS, YYEKEE (reference sequence). CDR3 length: 12 amino acids. V lost 4 bases and J lost 6; bases outside the gene matches: 2. CDR3 amino acids: CASSPTGDGYTF. DNA of the CDR3: TGTGCCAGCAGCCCGACAGGGGATGGCTACACCTTC.

The V gene is TRBV4-1, the J gene TRBJ2-3; the match to TRBD2 covers 10 bases. The CDR3 consists of 15 residues. V dropped 4 bases and J dropped 4; count of bases not matched to a gene: 5. CDR1 is MGHRA, CDR2 YSYEKL, per germline. CDR3 loop: CASSLSGGAPDTQYF. Written as DNA, the CDR3 is TGCGCCAGCAGCCTGAGCGGGGGGGCCCCAGATACGCAGTATTTT.

V usage is TRBV9 and J usage is TRBJ2-5; 7 nucleotides align to TRBD1. The CDR3 totals 16 residues. Per germline, CDR1 SGDLS and CDR2 YYNGEE. V lost 4 bases and J lost 5; bases outside the gene matches: 14. Here the CDR3 reads CASSPRPGTVLETQYF. In nucleotides, the CDR3 is TGTGCCAGCAGCCCCAGACCCGGGACAGTTCTGGAGACCCAGTACTTC.

This chain uses TRBV4-1 with TRBJ1-2, with TRBD1 matching over 8 bases. V gave up 0 bases and J gave up 3 bases; unmatched junction bases: 6. Per the germline V gene, CDR1 is MGHRA and CDR2 is YSYEKL. The CDR3 is made up of 16 amino acids. CDR3 DNA sequence: TGCGCCAGCAGCCAAGATTCCGGACAGGGCTACTATGGCTACACCTTC. Its translation: CASSQDSGQGYYGYTF.

This rearrangement joins TRBV7-2 to TRBJ2-2; tentative D call: TRBD2 (6 bases). The germline V and J ends were trimmed by 1 base and 5 bases, with 8 bases remaining between them. Looked up from germline, CDR1 is SGHTA and CDR2 is FQGNSA. CDR3 length: 14 amino acids. This CDR3 reads CASSLVSGTGELFF. Written as DNA, the CDR3 is TGTGCCAGCAGCTTAGTGAGCGGGACCGGGGAGCTGTTTTTT. The full variable domain, in which reference TRBV7-2 and TRBJ2-2 provide the parts outside the CDR3, is GAGVSQSPSNKVTEKGKDVELRCDPISGHTALYWYRQSLGQGLEFLIYFQGNSAPDKSGLPSDRFSAERTGGSVSTLTIQRTQQEDSAVYLCASSLVSGTGELFFGEGSRLTVL.

The chain joins TRBV10-3 to TRBJ2-2; 10 bases are shared with TRBD1. CDR1 is ENHRY and CDR2 is SYGVKD in the germline V gene. V gave up 0 bases and J gave up 7 bases; unmatched junction bases: 14. The CDR3 is 19 amino acids. The CDR3 DNA reads TGTGCCATCAGTGAGTCTCGCTCCGGGACAGGGGCGTTTGGCGGGGAGCTGTTTTTT. This translates into CAISESRSGTGAFGGELFF.

The gene calls are TRBV30 and TRBJ2-2; D not certain. CDR3 length: 14 amino acids. Looked up from germline, CDR1 is GTSNPN and CDR2 is SVGIG (reference sequence). V lost 0 bases, J lost 4 bases, and 9 bases lay in between. In DNA, the CDR3 is TGTGCCTGGAGTGTGCAGGTCTCCACCGGGGAGCTGTTTTTT. It is translated as CAWSVQVSTGELFF. The full variable domain, in which reference TRBV30 and TRBJ2-2 provide the parts outside the CDR3, is SQTIHQWPATLVQPVGSPLSLECTVEGTSNPNLYWYRQAAGRGLQLLFYSVGIGQISSEVPQNLSASRPQDRQFILSSKKLLLSDSGFYLCAWSVQVSTGELFFGEGSRLTVL.

The V gene is TRBV29-1, the J gene TRBJ2-1, with D maybe TRBD2 (6 bases). This CDR3 is 14 amino acids long. Germline-derived CDR1 and CDR2 are SQVTM and ANQGSEA. The ends were cut back, 4 bases at V and 1 base at J, with 11 bases in the middle. The CDR3 spells CSVVGLQSYNEQFF. The CDR3 DNA reads TGCAGCGTTGTGGGACTGCAATCCTACAATGAGCAGTTCTTC.

This clone has a single count. V and J are TRBV19 and TRBJ1-4; TRBD1 matches at 8 bases. Trimming took 6 bases from V and 1 from J; bases not matched to a gene: 7. The CDR3 extends over 16 amino acids. In germline, CDR1 is LNHDA, CDR2 SQIVND (reference sequence). The CDR3 nucleotides read TGTGCCAGTAGGATCAGGGGGCAGGAAACTAATGAAAAACTGTTTTTT. It translates to CASRIRGQETNEKLFF.

J is TRBJ2-1 and V is TRBV24-1, with D possibly being TRBD1 (7 bases). Germline CDR1 and CDR2: KGHDR and SFDVKD. The CDR3 totals 15 residues. V was cut by 4 bases and J by 3 bases, with 12 bases left in between. CDR3 coding DNA: TGTGCCACCAGTGACGTCAGGGGGGACTACAATGAGCAGTTCTTC. As protein: CATSDVRGDYNEQFF.

The V call is TRBV9, the J call TRBJ2-1; tentative D call: TRBD2 (6 bases). The V and J ends lost 3 bases and 11 bases respectively, with 15 bases between them. The length of the CDR3 is 13 residues. The germline gives CDR1 SGDLS, CDR2 YYNGEE. The CDR3, as DNA: TGTGCCAGCAGCGGGGACTCTAGGTCTCAGCAGTTCTTC. Amino acid sequence: CASSGDSRSQQFF.

The chain carries TRBV7-2 and TRBJ2-2; 9 bases match TRBD2. The CDR3 contains 15 residues. Germline V gene lookup returns CDR1 SGHTA and CDR2 FQGNSA. J lost 8 bases, V lost 5 bases, and 9 bases had no gene match. In DNA form, the CDR3 reads TGTGCCAGCAGCCCATCGGGACTAGCTTCTGGGGAGCTGTTTTTT. Translating it yields CASSPSGLASGELFF. The complete variable domain, with remaining parts taken from reference TRBV7-2 and TRBJ2-2, reads GAGVSQSPSNKVTEKGKDVELRCDPISGHTALYWYRQSLGQGLEFLIYFQGNSAPDKSGLPSDRFSAERTGGSVSTLTIQRTQQEDSAVYLCASSPSGLASGELFFGEGSRLTVL.

CDR3 loop: CASSTLTTGDYNEQFF. In DNA form, the CDR3 reads TGTGCCAGCTCAACCCTGACGACAGGGGATTACAATGAGCAGTTCTTC. This chain connects TRBV18 to TRBJ2-1; 8 bases fit TRBD1. Per the germline V gene, CDR1 is KGHSH and CDR2 is LQKENI. V shed 5 bases, J shed 4 bases, and the junction held 10 bases outside the gene matches. The CDR3 contains 16 residues.

V gene TRBV4-1 combines with J gene TRBJ1-6; the D is unclear. The germline V gene has CDR1 MGHRA and CDR2 YSYEKL. The V gene lost 0 bases and the J gene lost 6 bases, with 12 bases spanning the gap. This CDR3 spans 16 amino acids. In nucleotides, the CDR3 is TGCGCCAGCAGCCAAGATTCAACAGCTTCTAATTCACCCCTCCACTTT. This codes for CASSQDSTASNSPLHF.

V and J are TRBV19 and TRBJ1-6; D possibly corresponds to TRBD1 (6 bases). V lost 6 bases and J 0 bases, leaving 12 bases between the germline ends. This CDR3 has 16 residues. Germline V CDR1 and CDR2: LNHDA, SQIVND (reference sequence). The CDR3 DNA follows: TGTGCCAGTAGCGACAGGCTGAGCTCCTATAATTCACCCCTCCACTTT. This codes for CASSDRLSSYNSPLHF.

This chain links TRBV6-5 with TRBJ2-2; TRBD2 aligns across 8 bases. This CDR3 region has 14 residues. Germline values: CDR1 MNHEY, CDR2 SVGAGI. With 8 bases clipped from V and 3 bases from J, the junction kept 5 bases outside the gene matches. CDR3 in amino acids: CASLGGAHTGELFF. CDR3 sequence (DNA): TGTGCCAGCCTCGGGGGGGCGCACACCGGGGAGCTGTTTTTT.